This is a list of T cell receptor beta chains from one sample in a study of response to subunit inactivated influenza vaccine. Each CDR3 protein is one row after TCRdb ran MiXCR on the RT-PCR reads. This sample has hundreds of thousands of distinct CDR3 sequences, with roughly 8.2% found just once. The sample here was PBMCs from blood, taken less than 30 months after vaccination. The receptors here all came from a man between 50 and 75 years old who received an inactivated influenza vaccine. Both conserved end residues are part of each CDR3. D genes are given only for firm matches. A clone size is listed for some rows: how often the clone was seen (once, few, many), or a class if it is expanded.

>TRBV20-1|TRBD1|few|TRBJ1-2
CSARDESGGGYGYTF
TGCAGTGCTAGAGATGAGTCAGGGGGAGGCTATGGCTACACCTTC
>TRBV20-1|.|.|TRBJ2-3
CSARDPELVTQYF
TGCAGTGCTAGAGATCCAGAACTAGTTACGCAGTATTTT
>TRBV20-1|TRBD2|few|TRBJ2-7
CSVSDGIAGGPAYEQYF
TGCAGTGTTAGTGACGGGATAGCGGGGGGACCAGCCTACGAGCAGTACTTC
>TRBV20-1|TRBD2|few|TRBJ2-5
CSDHSGRAGETQYF
TGCAGTGACCATAGCGGGAGGGCCGGAGAGACCCAGTACTTC
>TRBV5-1|TRBD1|once|TRBJ2-7
CASTQTGLSYEQYF
TGCGCCAGCACGCAGACAGGGCTTTCCTACGAGCAGTACTTC
>TRBV4-1|TRBD2|many|TRBJ2-2
CASYSGGNTGELFF
TGCGCCAGTTATAGCGGGGGGAACACCGGGGAGCTGTTTTTT
>TRBV6-4|.|.|TRBJ2-3
CASSVTGKTDTQYF
TGTGCCAGCAGTGTGACGGGGAAGACAGATACGCAGTATTTT
>TRBV24-1|.|few|TRBJ1-5
CATSDGRSQHF
TGTGCCACCAGTGATGGAAGGTCCCAGCATTTT
>TRBV11-2|.|.|TRBJ1-4
CASSGTPLGLFF
TGTGCCAGCTCCGGGACTCCTCTGGGGCTGTTTTTT
>TRBV12-3/TRBV12-4|TRBD1|few|TRBJ2-7
CASSSSTGGSSYEQYF
TGTGCCAGCAGTTCCTCTACAGGGGGTAGCTCCTACGAGCAGTACTTC
>TRBV7-9|.|.|TRBJ1-1
CASSPMGGANTEAFF
TGTGCCAGCAGCCCTATGGGGGGGGCGAACACTGAAGCTTTCTTT
>TRBV6-2/TRBV6-3|TRBD2|.|TRBJ2-2
CASSSPTRGGTGELFF
TGTGCCAGCAGTTCCCCTACTCGGGGGGGCACCGGGGAGCTGTTTTTT
>TRBV10-3|TRBD1|.|TRBJ1-6
CAISESGTGVNSPLHF
TGTGCCATCAGTGAGTCGGGGACAGGGGTGAATTCACCCCTCCACTTT